The 19 T cell receptor beta chains presented below share a single source sample, sequenced in a study of vaccination and CD4 T cells after COVID-19. TCRdb independently ran MiXCR on the PCR reads; one entry per CDR3 protein. The table has approximately 20,000 distinct CDR3 sequences, roughly three fifths seen once; the top ten hold 1.1%. Here the sequenced sample was CD4+ T cells from blood, taken before SARS-CoV-2 vaccination. Receptors were obtained from a human donor who had recovered from COVID-19.

The chain carries TRBV7-9 and TRBJ2-2; 7 bases align to TRBD2. CDR1 is SEHNR and CDR2 is FQNEAQ in the germline V gene (reference sequence). The CDR3 contains 17 residues. V lost 4 bases to trimming and J lost 6 bases; unmatched junction nucleotides: 14. The DNA for the CDR3 is TGTGCCAGCAGCTCTGCGTGGAGGGGAGGGCCGGCCGGGGAGCTGTTTTTT. This encodes CASSSAWRGGPAGELFF.

The table lists this clonotype with a few counts. The CDR3 sequence: CSARDSGRAGKMNTEAFF. As DNA, the CDR3 is TGCAGTGCTAGAGATTCGGGTCGGGCAGGGAAGATGAACACTGAAGCTTTCTTT. V gene TRBV20-1 combines with J gene TRBJ1-1; the D gene is possibly TRBD1 (5 bases). V shed 0 bases and J shed 0 bases, with 20 bases lying between them. Germline-derived CDR1 and CDR2 are DFQATT and SNEGSKA (reference sequence). The CDR3 consists of 18 residues.

The chain employs TRBV20-1 and TRBJ2-3; the D gene is possibly TRBD2 (5 bases). CDR3 length equals 12 residues. CDR1 and CDR2 from the germline V gene are DFQATT and SNEGSKA (reference sequence). The CDR3 DNA follows: TGCAGCCCAGTGGAGGGCACAGATACGCAGTATTTT. Translated: CSPVEGTDTQYF.

The chain is built from TRBV6-5 and TRBJ2-5, with 7 positions matching TRBD2. Looked up from germline, CDR1 is MNHEY and CDR2 is SVGAGI. The CDR3 has 19 amino acids. The J segment lost 5 bases and the V segment lost 0 bases, leaving 18 bases of the junction unmatched. The CDR3 protein is CASSYSVWDIGVGRETQYF. CDR3 nucleotides: TGTGCCAGCAGTTACTCTGTTTGGGATATAGGGGTCGGGAGGGAGACCCAGTACTTC.

This clonotype has just a few counts. The chain couples TRBV7-2 to TRBJ2-1; 12 bases agree with TRBD2. Germline V lookup: CDR1 SGHTA, CDR2 FQGNSA. The ends lost 5 bases at V and 8 bases at J; junction bases unmatched: 4. The CDR3 extends over 14 amino acids. The CDR3, as DNA: TGTGCCAGCAGCCCACTAGCGGGAGGACATGAGCAGTTCTTC. Translation: CASSPLAGGHEQFF.

This chain uses TRBV9 with TRBJ2-2, with no clear D. This CDR3 contains 13 residues. Germline lookup yields CDR1 SGDLS and CDR2 YYNGEE. The V end was cut by 0 bases, the J end by 5 bases, with 5 bases between. CDR3 sequence: CASSVVGTGELFF. The DNA of the CDR3 is TGTGCCAGCAGCGTAGTGGGTACCGGGGAGCTGTTTTTT.

This chain links TRBV2 with TRBJ1-2; tentatively, D is TRBD1 (6 bases). The V gene's germline CDR1 is SNHLY and CDR2 FYNNEI. This CDR3 comprises 15 residues. The germline V and J ends were trimmed by 4 bases and 0 bases, with 12 bases remaining between them. The CDR3 protein is CASSVDRFSNYGYTF. The CDR3 DNA sequence: TGTGCCAGCAGTGTTGACAGGTTCTCTAACTATGGCTACACCTTC.

Here the CDR3 DNA reads TGTGCCAGCAGCTTCCCAACAGGGACGGGAGAGACCCAGTACTTC. It codes for CASSFPTGTGETQYF. The chain carries TRBV5-4 and TRBJ2-5; D may be TRBD1 (6 bases). V lost 2 bases to trimming and J lost 4 bases, with 15 bases between them. This CDR3 region has 15 residues. Germline V gives CDR1 SGHNT, CDR2 YYREEE (reference sequence).

The rearrangement uses TRBV27 and TRBJ2-7, with 7 bases matching TRBD1. The V gene end was trimmed by 6 bases and the J gene end by 2 bases; junction bases not matched to a gene: 4. The CDR3 length is 13 residues. Germline assignment: CDR1 MNHEY and CDR2 SMNVEV (reference sequence). Written as DNA, the CDR3 is TGTGCCAGCAGGGTGACAGGGCCCTACGAGCAGTACTTC. The encoded protein is CASRVTGPYEQYF.

The chain uses TRBV12-3 or TRBV12-4 and TRBJ1-1; TRBD1 matches 7 bases. The CDR3 contains 15 residues. J was trimmed by 1 base and V by 6 bases; bases with no gene match: 8. CDR3: CASRQGQQSNTEAFF. CDR3 DNA sequence: TGTGCCAGCAGGCAGGGACAGCAATCGAACACTGAAGCTTTCTTT.

The V and J genes are TRBV19 and TRBJ2-1; D possibly corresponds to TRBD1 (6 bases). The ends were cut back, 6 bases at V and 6 bases at J, with 12 bases in the middle. This CDR3 comprises 13 residues. In germline, CDR1 is LNHDA, CDR2 SQIVND (reference sequence). The DNA of the CDR3 is TGTGCCAGTAGGGGATTCAGGGGCAATGAGCAGTTCTTC. Translated: CASRGFRGNEQFF. The full variable domain, in which reference TRBV19 and TRBJ2-1 provide the parts outside the CDR3, is DGGITQSPKYLFRKEGQNVTLSCEQNLNHDAMYWYRQDPGQGLRLIYYSQIVNDFQKGDIAEGYSVSREKKESFPLTVTSAQKNPTAFYLCASRGFRGNEQFFGPGTRLTVL.

The V and J genes are TRBV15 and TRBJ2-1, with 13 positions matching TRBD2. Germline V gene sequence: CDR1 LNHNV, CDR2 YYDKDF (reference sequence). V lost 0 bases to trimming and J lost 2 bases; unmatched junction nucleotides: 16. This CDR3 is 22 amino acids long. This chain's CDR3 is CATSRDWGTSGEKAGAYNEQFF. The CDR3 DNA follows: TGTGCCACCAGCAGAGATTGGGGGACTAGCGGGGAGAAGGCGGGCGCCTACAATGAGCAGTTCTTC. Together with reference TRBV15 and TRBJ2-1, the CDR3 gives the full variable domain: DAMVIQNPRYQVTQFGKPVTLSCSQTLNHNVMYWYQQKSSQAPKLLFHYYDKDFNNEADTPDNFQSRRPNTSFCFLDIRSPGLGDTAMYLCATSRDWGTSGEKAGAYNEQFFGPGTRLTVL.

The rearrangement links TRBV28 to TRBJ2-7, with D possibly matching TRBD1 (6 bases). Looked up from germline, CDR1 is MDHEN and CDR2 is SYDVKM. The length of the CDR3 is 13 residues. Trimming cost V 10 bases and J 6 bases, with 19 bases left between them. The CDR3 bases are TGTGCCACCAACCAGGGGTTGATTTCCGAGCAGTACTTC. This translates into CATNQGLISEQYF. Looking up the rest from reference TRBV28 and TRBJ2-7 gives the full variable domain: DVKVTQSSRYLVKRTGEKVFLECVQDMDHENMFWYRQDPGLGLRLIYFSYDVKMKEKGDIPEGYSVSREKKERFSLILESASTNQTSMYLCATNQGLISEQYFGPGTRLTVT.

This chain joins TRBV2 and TRBJ1-6; D ambiguous. The CDR3 covers 13 residues. V lost 2 bases to trimming and J lost 7 bases, with 6 bases between them. Looked up from germline, CDR1 is SNHLY and CDR2 is FYNNEI. CDR3 protein: CASSEQSNSPLHF. CDR3 nucleotide sequence: TGTGCCAGCAGTGAACAGTCAAATTCACCCCTCCACTTT.

The V gene is TRBV20-1, the J gene TRBJ1-4, with D hard to call. V was trimmed by 0 bases and J by 8 bases, leaving 13 bases between them. The CDR3 covers 14 residues. Germline V gene data show CDR1 as DFQATT and CDR2 as SNEGSKA (reference sequence). In DNA form, the CDR3 reads TGCAGTGCTAGAGAGGCAGCCGGACTCGAAAAACTGTTTTTT. This gives the protein CSAREAAGLEKLFF.

The rearrangement uses TRBV25-1 and TRBJ2-7; D is undetermined. Germline loops: CDR1 MGHDK, CDR2 SYGVNS. CDR3 length: 14 amino acids. The V end was cut by 5 bases, the J end by 2 bases, with 13 bases between. CDR3 amino acids: CASSLGSRAYEQYF. The CDR3 nucleotides are TGTGCCAGCAGTTTGGGATCCCGTGCCTACGAGCAGTACTTC.

The chain links TRBV15 to TRBJ1-6; the D gene is possibly TRBD1 (5 bases). The germline V gene encodes CDR1 LNHNV and CDR2 YYDKDF (reference sequence). V was shortened by 1 base and J by 6 bases, with 16 bases between the two germline ends. The CDR3 sequence is 17 residues long. CDR3 in amino acids: CATSRADRGGGNSPLHF. The CDR3 nucleotides read TGTGCCACCAGCAGAGCCGACCGGGGGGGGGGTAATTCACCCCTCCACTTT.

This clonotype was recorded a few times. The chain is built from TRBV15 and TRBJ2-7; 8 bases line up with TRBD1. The CDR3 has 14 residues. J lost 5 bases, V lost 5 bases, and 8 bases had no gene match. Germline assignment: CDR1 LNHNV and CDR2 YYDKDF (reference sequence). The CDR3 nucleotides read TGTGCCACCAGCGGAGGACAGGGCCTAGACGAGCAGTACTTC. Translating it yields CATSGGQGLDEQYF.

This clonotype showed up just a few times. The chain uses TRBV20-1 and TRBJ2-3; TRBD2 matches at 7 bases. Per the germline V gene, CDR1 is DFQATT and CDR2 is SNEGSKA (reference sequence). With 5 bases clipped from V and 0 bases from J, the junction kept 8 bases outside the gene matches. This CDR3 has 15 amino acids. The CDR3 loop is CSALKGSGSTDTQYF. The CDR3 nucleotides are TGCAGTGCTCTCAAGGGTAGCGGGAGCACAGATACGCAGTATTTT.